Reported below is one T cell receptor (beta chain). This clone showed up just once. Its antigen is not yet known. Base quality data are lacking; no much larger clone is found one base away. The entry originates in a study of blood T cell repertoires in COVID-19 (dated by TCRdb to about 2020). Regarding the complete study: Samples covering the acute and convalescent phases of COVID-19 were provided by collaborators in the United States, Italy and Spain. The prospective study material was composed of cDNA or gDNA derived from T cells, B-cell-depleted T cells, or PBMCs. Deeply sampled blood TCRbeta repertoires from subjects exposed to, actively infected with, or recovered from COVID-19 were included in the dataset. The repertoires were made available in a free public database intended to serve as a resource for research on the immune response to SARS-CoV-2. Samples came from the ongoing ImmuneRACE study (first 160 participants) plus 1,254 subjects from 6 global collaborators. The sample metadata nearly always contained a de-identified subject ID, COVID-19 status, age in years and sex. Where available, HLA class I and class II types were obtained from metadata supplied by the sample provider rather than from assay-based typing.

The junction shows trimming of 7 bases on V and 3 bases on J, and the gene matches do not reach 3 bases of it. The CDR3 measures 14 amino acids from cysteine to phenylalanine. Of all the DNA, just the CDR3 is kept, 42 bases in frame from base 1. CDR1 is given as SEHNR and CDR2 as FQNEAQ, both from the germline V gene (reference sequence). TCRbeta CDR3 regions were amplified from genomic DNA by means of the immunoSEQ Assay, a bias-controlled multiplex PCR. In the original analysis: Nucleated cell counts per sample were estimated from amplification of reference gene primers within the assay. To quantify the absolute abundance of each unique TCRbeta CDR3 rearrangement, sequence reads were collapsed and filtered. For each sample, productive Simpson clonality was calculated by taking the square root of Simpson's diversity index across productive rearrangements. TCRdb took this table from immuneACCESS and kept in-frame rearrangements with V and J called. Such tables lack part of the clones; where checked against another copy, unresolved V genes explain under half of the gap, and the rest is unexplained. V, J and clone size reflect that table, while D and trimming were determined from the DNA. Counted in this sample were 55,000 to 65,000 clones; roughly four fifths of them appeared once. Of the sample, 3.5% falls within the top ten clones.

Broader findings and caveats from the paper: How much clinical and demographic metadata was included differed by source and by participant, and the metadata was provided uncurated.

Collaborating institutions collected whole blood in K2EDTA tubes following their own protocols. Collaborator samples were shipped for TCRbeta analysis as frozen whole blood, isolated PBMCs, or DNA extracted from either sample type. In this chain, TRBV7-9 is recombined with TRBJ2-1, with TRBD2 matching 10 junction bases. Sequences were obtained from peripheral blood. The receptor's source is a woman over 75 with acute or convalescent COVID-19. The bases read TGTGCCAGCAACCCTAGCGGGAGCTACAATGAGCAGTTCTTC. The encoded protein is CASNPSGSYNEQFF.